The next 4 T cell receptor beta chains were all read from a single sample in a study of shared clonotypes between healthy human individuals. Generated by immunoSEQ multiplex PCR, the TCRdb table keeps only in-frame clones and is missing some. The sample contains 1.4 million to 1.5 million clones, 96% of which appear only once. Sequencing was carried out using naive CD4+ T cells sorted from blood. Subset reported: CD45RA+ positively selected. The receptors come from a man aged 25 to 45 in good health.

CDR3 nucleotide sequence: TGTGCCAGCAGTTTCTGGCCTCCGGCTATTCCCACCTACGAGCAGTACTTC. Translation: CASSFWPPAIPTYEQYF. The chain links TRBV27 to TRBJ2-7; no firm D call. V gave up 3 bases and J gave up 2 bases, with 20 bases separating them. The CDR3 loop spans 17 amino acids. The V gene's germline CDR1 is MNHEY and CDR2 SMNVEV (reference sequence).

The V gene is TRBV9, the J gene TRBJ2-7, with 7 bases matching TRBD1. J was trimmed by 9 bases and V by 3 bases; bases with no gene match: 6. Germline-derived CDR1 and CDR2 are SGDLS and YYNGEE. There are 12 residues in the CDR3. The CDR3 coding sequence is TGTGCCAGCAGCGCTGCACAGGGGCGGCAGTACTTC. The encoded protein is CASSAAQGRQYF.

J is TRBJ1-1 and V is TRBV14, with D hard to call. The CDR3 extends over 16 amino acids. Deletions cut 0 bases from V and 2 bases from J, with 13 bases between. The germline CDR1 and CDR2 sequences are SGHDN and FVKESK. Here the CDR3 DNA reads TGTGCCAGCAGCCAAGATAGGGAGGGCGGAAACACTGAAGCTTTCTTT. This encodes CASSQDREGGNTEAFF. Combining the CDR3 with reference TRBV14 and TRBJ1-1 gives the whole variable domain EAGVTQFPSHSVIEKGQTVTLRCDPISGHDNLYWYRRVMGKEIKFLLHFVKESKQDESGMPNNRFLAERTGGTYSTLKVQPAELEDSGVYFCASSQDREGGNTEAFFGQGTRLTVV.

As to this clone: Different DNA sequences within this sample yield the same CDR3. The chain carries TRBV28 and TRBJ2-5; 10 bases align to TRBD1. CDR1 MDHEN and CDR2 SYDVKM come from the germline V gene. After removal of 5 bases from V and 5 bases from J, the junction contained 5 bases not matched to a gene. There are 14 residues in the CDR3. CDR3 sequence reads: CASSRTGGGETQYF. CDR3 nucleotides: TGTGCCAGCAGTAGGACAGGGGGAGGGGAGACCCAGTACTTC.